Listed below are T cell receptor beta chains from one sample, sequenced in a study of beta chain features in type 1 diabetes. The method was immunoSEQ multiplex PCR; TCRdb's version includes in-frame clones alone and lacks a portion of them. Seen here are 390,000 or so clones, over 11% observed once, and the top ten hold 0.03% to 0.04%. Sequencing was done on a sample of naive CD4+ T cells from blood. The receptors originated from a man between 25 and 39 years old in good health. Each CDR3 is given with its conserved first and last residue. D genes are given only for firm matches.

V gene: TRBV28
D gene: -
CDR3 protein: CASWGEHYEQYF

V gene: TRBV18
D gene: TRBD1
CDR3 protein: CASSTTSGGEAFF

V gene: TRBV9
D gene: -
CDR3 protein: CASSVVGETDSPLHF

V gene: TRBV2
D gene: -
CDR3 protein: CASGATYEQYF

V gene: TRBV11-2
D gene: -
CDR3 protein: CASSSLRGRNTDTQYF

V gene: TRBV4-3
D gene: -
CDR3 protein: CASSQDLTSTDTQYF

V gene: TRBV7-9
D gene: TRBD2
CDR3 protein: CASSPTSGRGETQYF

V gene: TRBV25-1
D gene: -
CDR3 protein: CASPRRASRTDTQYF

V gene: TRBV7-8
D gene: TRBD2
CDR3 protein: CASNPVGVAGPADNEQFF

V gene: TRBV27
D gene: -
CDR3 protein: CASSLSGANVLTF

V gene: TRBV6-1
D gene: TRBD1
CDR3 protein: CASNDRVYRDTQYF

V gene: TRBV7-9
D gene: -
CDR3 protein: CASSLEQPSYEQYF

V gene: TRBV7-9
D gene: -
CDR3 protein: CASMKEGNTEAFF

V gene: TRBV11-3
D gene: TRBD2
CDR3 protein: CASSNPGLAITGELFF

V gene: TRBV10-3
D gene: TRBD2
CDR3 protein: CAISESSGIDEQFF

V gene: TRBV13
D gene: TRBD1
CDR3 protein: CASSLTGTGGNTIYF

V gene: TRBV30
D gene: -
CDR3 protein: CAWSNLGNTIYF

V gene: TRBV13
D gene: -
CDR3 protein: CASGIGETQYF

V gene: TRBV5-1
D gene: TRBD2
CDR3 protein: CASSPGLATDTQYF

V gene: TRBV9
D gene: -
CDR3 protein: CASSVVPDRDSGNTIYF

V gene: TRBV7-8
D gene: -
CDR3 protein: CASSLDLAQPQHF

V gene: TRBV7-2
D gene: -
CDR3 protein: CASSLEDSFRQFF

V gene: TRBV7-8
D gene: TRBD2
CDR3 protein: CASSPRGREASGHRINEQFF

V gene: TRBV15
D gene: -
CDR3 protein: CATSSGGGNYGYTF

V gene: TRBV19
D gene: -
CDR3 protein: CASSIDPSRELFF

V gene: TRBV6-1
D gene: TRBD2
CDR3 protein: CASRLAGRYNEQFF

V gene: TRBV27
D gene: TRBD2
CDR3 protein: CASSLGAGGSNEQFF

V gene: TRBV7-9
D gene: -
CDR3 protein: CASNRLGGTDTQYF

V gene: TRBV29-1
D gene: -
CDR3 protein: CSAQSGGRDGYTF

V gene: TRBV9
D gene: TRBD2
CDR3 protein: CASSVSSGTYEQYF

V gene: TRBV15
D gene: -
CDR3 protein: CATSRDEEEKLFF

V gene: TRBV11-1
D gene: TRBD2
CDR3 protein: CASSETSGRSETQYF

V gene: TRBV12-5
D gene: -
CDR3 protein: CASGLVLWQETETQYF

V gene: TRBV19
D gene: -
CDR3 protein: CASSIDPGVAKNIQYF

V gene: TRBV2
D gene: TRBD2
CDR3 protein: CARELGRTSGPGSADTQYF

V gene: TRBV25-1
D gene: -
CDR3 protein: CASSKRPSWNEQFF

V gene: TRBV20-1
D gene: -
CDR3 protein: CSARMVNEQFF

V gene: TRBV7-9
D gene: -
CDR3 protein: CASSSGASYGYTF

V gene: TRBV14
D gene: -
CDR3 protein: CASSQNFPDTQYF

V gene: TRBV7-9
D gene: TRBD2
CDR3 protein: CASSPGLAGQAYNEQFF

V gene: TRBV4-2
D gene: -
CDR3 protein: CASSYEGSIDNEQFF

V gene: TRBV5-4
D gene: -
CDR3 protein: CASSLRGHSYNEQFF

V gene: TRBV5-1
D gene: -
CDR3 protein: CASSLGARETQYF

V gene: TRBV18
D gene: -
CDR3 protein: CASSPLIEQETQYF

V gene: TRBV11-2
D gene: -
CDR3 protein: CASSLGGDSGNTIYF

V gene: TRBV7-2
D gene: TRBD1
CDR3 protein: CASSTPGQGANTEAFF

V gene: TRBV7-6
D gene: TRBD1
CDR3 protein: CASSAGTVTQETQYF

V gene: TRBV4-1
D gene: -
CDR3 protein: CASSQVGAYLNEQFF

V gene: TRBV4-3
D gene: TRBD2
CDR3 protein: CASSQGSSGSTDTQYF

V gene: TRBV30
D gene: -
CDR3 protein: CAWSLFAGTETQYF

V gene: TRBV11-3
D gene: TRBD1
CDR3 protein: CASSRQGRGDTQYF

V gene: TRBV6-5
D gene: TRBD2
CDR3 protein: CASRKSGLAGNEQYF

V gene: TRBV29-1
D gene: -
CDR3 protein: CSGDSAGLGDTQYF

V gene: TRBV14
D gene: -
CDR3 protein: CASSQVGAGNPNEQFF

V gene: TRBV29-1
D gene: -
CDR3 protein: CSGDSNYGYTF

V gene: TRBV30
D gene: -
CDR3 protein: CAWSYSHRNQPQHF

V gene: TRBV6-1
D gene: -
CDR3 protein: CASSPRDPLIIQYF